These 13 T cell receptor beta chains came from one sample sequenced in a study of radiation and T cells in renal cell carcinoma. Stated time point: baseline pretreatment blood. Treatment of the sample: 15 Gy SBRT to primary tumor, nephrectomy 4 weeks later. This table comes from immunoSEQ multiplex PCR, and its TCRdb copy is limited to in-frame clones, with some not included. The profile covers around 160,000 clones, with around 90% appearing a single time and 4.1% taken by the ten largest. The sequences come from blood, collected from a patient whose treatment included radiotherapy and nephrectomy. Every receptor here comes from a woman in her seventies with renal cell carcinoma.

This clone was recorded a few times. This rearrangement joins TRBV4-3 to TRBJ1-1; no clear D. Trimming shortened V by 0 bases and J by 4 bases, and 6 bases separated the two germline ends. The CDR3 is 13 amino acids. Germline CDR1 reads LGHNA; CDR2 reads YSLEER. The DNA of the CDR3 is TGCGCCAGCAGCCAAGACCCAGGCACTGAAGCTTTCTTT. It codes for CASSQDPGTEAFF.

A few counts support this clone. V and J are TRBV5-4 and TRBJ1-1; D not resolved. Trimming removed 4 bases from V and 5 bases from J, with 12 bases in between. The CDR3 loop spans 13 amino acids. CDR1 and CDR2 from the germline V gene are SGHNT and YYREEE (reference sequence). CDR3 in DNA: TGTGCCAGCAGCCTCAGTGTGGGGACTGAAGCTTTCTTT. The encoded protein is CASSLSVGTEAFF.

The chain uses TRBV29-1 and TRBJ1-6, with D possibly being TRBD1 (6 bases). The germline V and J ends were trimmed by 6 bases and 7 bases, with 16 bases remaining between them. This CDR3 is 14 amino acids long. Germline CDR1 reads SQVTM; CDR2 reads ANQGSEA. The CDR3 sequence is CSVASQGPNSPLHF. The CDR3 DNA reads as TGCAGCGTCGCTTCACAGGGACCAAATTCACCCCTCCACTTT.

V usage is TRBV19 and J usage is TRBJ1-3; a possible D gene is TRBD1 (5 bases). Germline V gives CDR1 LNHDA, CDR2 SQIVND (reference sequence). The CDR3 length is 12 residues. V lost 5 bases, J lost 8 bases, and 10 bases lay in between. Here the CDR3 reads CASSGGLHTIYF. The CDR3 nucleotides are TGTGCCAGTAGTGGGGGATTGCACACCATATATTTT.

The CDR3 DNA is TGTGCCAGGAAACACCGGGAGAACTATGGCTACACCTTC. It translates to CARKHRENYGYTF. The chain carries TRBV27 and TRBJ1-2; D is uncertain. Trimming left V 9 bases short and J 2 bases short, with 13 bases between. This CDR3 has 13 amino acids. The V gene's germline CDR1 is MNHEY and CDR2 SMNVEV (reference sequence).

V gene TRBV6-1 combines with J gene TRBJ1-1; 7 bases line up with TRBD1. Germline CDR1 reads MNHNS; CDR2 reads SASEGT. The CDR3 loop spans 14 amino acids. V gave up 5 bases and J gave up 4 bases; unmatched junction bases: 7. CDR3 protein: CASSRLRDSTEAFF. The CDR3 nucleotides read TGTGCCAGCAGTCGGTTAAGGGACAGCACTGAAGCTTTCTTT.

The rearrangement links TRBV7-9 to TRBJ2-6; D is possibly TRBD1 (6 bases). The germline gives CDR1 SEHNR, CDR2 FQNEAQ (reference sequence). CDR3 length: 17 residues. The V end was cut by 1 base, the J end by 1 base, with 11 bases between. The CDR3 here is CASSLGWDTSGANVLTF. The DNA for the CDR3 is TGTGCCAGCAGCTTAGGATGGGACACATCTGGGGCCAACGTCCTGACTTTC.

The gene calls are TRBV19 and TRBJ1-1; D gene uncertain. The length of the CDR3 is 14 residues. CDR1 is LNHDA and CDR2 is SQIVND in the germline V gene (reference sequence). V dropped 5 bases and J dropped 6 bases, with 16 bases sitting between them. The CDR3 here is CASSGPGLWAEAFF. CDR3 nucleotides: TGTGCCAGTAGTGGTCCGGGCCTCTGGGCTGAAGCTTTCTTT.

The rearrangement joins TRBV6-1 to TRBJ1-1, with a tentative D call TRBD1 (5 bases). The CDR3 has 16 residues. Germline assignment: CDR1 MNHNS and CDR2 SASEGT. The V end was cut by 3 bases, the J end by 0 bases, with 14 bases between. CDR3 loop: CASSDWGRNMNTEAFF. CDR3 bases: TGTGCCAGCAGTGATTGGGGCAGAAACATGAACACTGAAGCTTTCTTT.

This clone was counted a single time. DNA for the CDR3: TGTGCCAGCAGCCAAGAGTCTGGAACTAGCGGGGGGGGGTACCAAGAGACCCAGTACTTC. Amino acids: CASSQESGTSGGGYQETQYF. V and J are TRBV4-2 and TRBJ2-5; TRBD2 matches at 13 bases. CDR1 LGHNA and CDR2 YNFKEQ come from the germline V gene. J lost 0 bases, V lost 0 bases, and 10 bases had no gene match. The CDR3 loop spans 20 amino acids.

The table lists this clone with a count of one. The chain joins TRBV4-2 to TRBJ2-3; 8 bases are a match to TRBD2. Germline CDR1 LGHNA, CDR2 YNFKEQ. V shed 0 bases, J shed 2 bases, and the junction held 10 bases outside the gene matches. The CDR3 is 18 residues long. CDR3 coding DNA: TGTGCCAGCAGCCAAGATTCAATAGGGCGGGGGGCCACAGATACGCAGTATTTT. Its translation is CASSQDSIGRGATDTQYF.

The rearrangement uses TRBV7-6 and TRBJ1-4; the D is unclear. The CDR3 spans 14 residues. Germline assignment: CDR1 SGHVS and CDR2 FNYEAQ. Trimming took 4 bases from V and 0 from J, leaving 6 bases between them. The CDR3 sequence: CASSSQSTNEKLFF. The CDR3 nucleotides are TGTGCCAGCAGCTCCCAATCAACTAATGAAAAACTGTTTTTT.

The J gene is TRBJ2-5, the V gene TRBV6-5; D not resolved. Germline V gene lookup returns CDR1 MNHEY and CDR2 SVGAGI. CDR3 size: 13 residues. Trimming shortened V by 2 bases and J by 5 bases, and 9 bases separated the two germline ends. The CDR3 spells CASSYTGFETQYF. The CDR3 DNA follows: TGTGCCAGCAGTTACACCGGGTTTGAGACCCAGTACTTC.